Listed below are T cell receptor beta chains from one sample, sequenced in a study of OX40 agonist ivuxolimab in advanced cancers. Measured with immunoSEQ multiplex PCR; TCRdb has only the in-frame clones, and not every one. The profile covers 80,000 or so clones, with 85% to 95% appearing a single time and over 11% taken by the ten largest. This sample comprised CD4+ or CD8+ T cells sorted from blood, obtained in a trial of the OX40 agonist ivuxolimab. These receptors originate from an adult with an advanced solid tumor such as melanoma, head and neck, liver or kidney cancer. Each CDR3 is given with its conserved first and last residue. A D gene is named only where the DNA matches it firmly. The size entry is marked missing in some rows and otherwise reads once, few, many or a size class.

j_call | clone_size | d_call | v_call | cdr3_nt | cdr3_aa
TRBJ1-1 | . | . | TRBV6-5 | TGTGCCAGCAGTTACTCTGGACAGGAAGCTTTCTTT | CASSYSGQEAFF
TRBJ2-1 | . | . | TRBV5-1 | TGCGCCAGCAGCTTGAGCTCCTACAATGAGCAGTTCTTC | CASSLSSYNEQFF
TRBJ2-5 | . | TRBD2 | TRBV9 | TGTGCCAGCAGCGTAGCTAGCGGGTTTGAGACCCAGTACTTC | CASSVASGFETQYF
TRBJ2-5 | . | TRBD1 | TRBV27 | TGTGCCAGCAGTTTATTTAGGACAGGTACCAAAGAACCGCCAGAGACCCAGTACTTC | CASSLFRTGTKEPPETQYF
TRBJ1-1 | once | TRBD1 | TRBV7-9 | TGTGCCAGCAGCATCCTTCAGGGGGCGGCCCCTGAAGCTTTCTTT | CASSILQGAAPEAFF
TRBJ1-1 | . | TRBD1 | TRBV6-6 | TGTGCCAGCCCATGGACAGGGGAATACATGAACACTGAAGCTTTCTTT | CASPWTGEYMNTEAFF
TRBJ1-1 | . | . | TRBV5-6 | TGTGCCAGCAGCTTGGAATGGGGTATGAACACTGAAGCTTTCTTT | CASSLEWGMNTEAFF
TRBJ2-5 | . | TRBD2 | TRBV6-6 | TGTGCCAGCAGTCCCACTAGCGGGGGCGGGGAGACCCAGTACTTC | CASSPTSGGGETQYF
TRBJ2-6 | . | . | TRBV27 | TGTGCCAGCAGTTTAGTAGGTGCCTCTGGGGCCAACGTCCTGACTTTC | CASSLVGASGANVLTF
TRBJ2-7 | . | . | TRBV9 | TGTGCCAGCAGCGTATCCCGTTACGAGCAGTACTTC | CASSVSRYEQYF
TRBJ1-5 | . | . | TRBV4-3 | TGCGCCAGCAGCCAAGATAACGGGAATCAGCCCCAGCATTTT | CASSQDNGNQPQHF
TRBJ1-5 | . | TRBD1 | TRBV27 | TGTGCCAGCAGTTTATCGGCAGGGGGCGACCAGCCCCAGCATTTT | CASSLSAGGDQPQHF
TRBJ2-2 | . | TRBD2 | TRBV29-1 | TGCAGCGCAGCGGGGGAGTTTACCACCGGGGAGCTGTTTTTT | CSAAGEFTTGELFF
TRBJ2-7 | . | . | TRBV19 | TGTGCCAGTAGTATACAGGGGGGCTACGAGCAGTACTTC | CASSIQGGYEQYF
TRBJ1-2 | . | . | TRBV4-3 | TGCGCCAGCAGCCAAGAGGGGGCGGGGTTCATCGTCCACAACCATGGCTACACCTTC | CASSQEGAGFIVHNHGYTF
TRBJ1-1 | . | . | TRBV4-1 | TGCGCCAGCAGCCAAGACAGGGGGAACACTGAAGCTTTCTTT | CASSQDRGNTEAFF
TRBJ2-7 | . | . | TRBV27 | TGTGCCAGCAGTTTAGGGGGGAGGAGCTCCTACGAGCAGTACTTC | CASSLGGRSSYEQYF
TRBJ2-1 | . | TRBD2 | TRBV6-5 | TGTGCCAGCAGTTACGCCGGCGGGGGGGAGCAGTTCTTC | CASSYAGGGEQFF
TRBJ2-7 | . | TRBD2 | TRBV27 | TGTGCCAGCGCCGTGGATACTAGCGGGAGTCGGGACGAGCAGTACTTC | CASAVDTSGSRDEQYF
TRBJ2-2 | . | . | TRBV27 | TGTGCCAGCAGTCCCCGTCCCGGGACATTTTCCGGTGCGGCCGGGGAGCTGTTTTTT | CASSPRPGTFSGAAGELFF
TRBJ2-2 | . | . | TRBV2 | TGTGCCAGCAGCCTCTCCGCTCACCGGGAGCTGTTTTTT | CASSLSAHRELFF
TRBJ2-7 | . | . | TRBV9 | TGTGCCAGCAGCGTAGGTCTGGGAAGAAGCGAGCAGTACTTC | CASSVGLGRSEQYF
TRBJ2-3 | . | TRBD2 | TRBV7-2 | TGTGCCAGCAGCTTTTGGTCGGGAGGAGTAGAGGATACGCAGTATTTT | CASSFWSGGVEDTQYF
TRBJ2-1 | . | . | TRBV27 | TGTGCCAGCAGTTTTCTTCGGGTGGCCGGCAGCTCCTACAATGAGCAGTTCTTC | CASSFLRVAGSSYNEQFF
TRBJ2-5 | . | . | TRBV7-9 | TGTGCCAGCAGCATTTTGGATATGGGGACGGAGACCCAGTACTTC | CASSILDMGTETQYF
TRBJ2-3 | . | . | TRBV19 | TGTGCCAGTAGAAGGACAGCCGTTGGCACAGATACGCAGTATTTT | CASRRTAVGTDTQYF
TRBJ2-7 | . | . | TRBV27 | TGTGCCAGCACCGTTTGGCCGAATGGGAGGTACGAGCAGTACTTC | CASTVWPNGRYEQYF
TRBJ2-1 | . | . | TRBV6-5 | TGTGCCAGCAGTTGGCAAGTAGGGGGTGAGCAGTTCTTC | CASSWQVGGEQFF
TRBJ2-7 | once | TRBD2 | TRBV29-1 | TGCAGCGTTGGACTAGCGGACTACGAGCAGTACTTC | CSVGLADYEQYF
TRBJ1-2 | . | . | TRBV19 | TGTGCCAGTCAGACCGACAGGCACCACTATGGCTACACCTTC | CASQTDRHHYGYTF
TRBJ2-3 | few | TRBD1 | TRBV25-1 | TGTGCCAGCAGTTGGACGGGACAGGGGTTAACAGATACGCAGTATTTT | CASSWTGQGLTDTQYF
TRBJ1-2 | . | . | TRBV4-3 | TGCGCCAGCAGCCAAGATAGCGGAGGTGGCTACACCTTC | CASSQDSGGGYTF
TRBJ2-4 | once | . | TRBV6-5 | TGTGCCAGCAGTTACGGTCAGAGGGACATTCAGTACTTC | CASSYGQRDIQYF
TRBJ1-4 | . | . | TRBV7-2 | TGTGCCAGCAGCCCCCAGGATAGGACCACCGGCGCCCTGTTTTTT | CASSPQDRTTGALFF
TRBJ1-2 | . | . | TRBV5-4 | TGTGCCAGCAGCTTGGAGACGGGGGCTAACTATGGCTACACCTTC | CASSLETGANYGYTF
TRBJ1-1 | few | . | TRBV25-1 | TGTGCCAGGGGGCGGACTAGGACCACTGAAGCTTTCTTT | CARGRTRTTEAFF
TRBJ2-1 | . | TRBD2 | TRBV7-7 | TGTGCTAGCAGCTTAGCGCTAGCGGGGGCCGATGAGCAGTTCTTC | CASSLALAGADEQFF
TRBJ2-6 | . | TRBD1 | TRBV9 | TGTGCCAGCAGCCCTACAGGGGCTGGGGCCAACGTCCTGACTTTC | CASSPTGAGANVLTF
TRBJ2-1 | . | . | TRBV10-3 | TGTGCCATCAGTGAGTCGTCAACTCCTATCCCCTACAATGAGCAGTTCTTC | CAISESSTPIPYNEQFF
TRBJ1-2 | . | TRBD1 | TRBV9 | TGTGCCAGCAGCGAGACGGACAGGGGGACCCCCACACCCGACGGCTACACCTTC | CASSETDRGTPTPDGYTF
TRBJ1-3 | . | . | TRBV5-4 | TGTGCCAGCAGCTTGTCAGGGACTGAATCTGGAAACACCATATATTTT | CASSLSGTESGNTIYF
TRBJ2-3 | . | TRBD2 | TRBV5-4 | TGTGCCAGCAGCTTTCCGCTAGCGGGGGGGGAAACAGATACGCAGTATTTT | CASSFPLAGGETDTQYF
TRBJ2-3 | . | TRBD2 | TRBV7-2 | TGTGCCAGCAGCTTAAGACTAGCGGGGGGGCGATACACAGATACGCAGTATTTT | CASSLRLAGGRYTDTQYF
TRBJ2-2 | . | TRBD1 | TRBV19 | TGTGCCAGTACTGGACAGGGGGCGAACACCGGGGAGCTGTTTTTT | CASTGQGANTGELFF
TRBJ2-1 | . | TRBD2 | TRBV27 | TGTGCCAGCAGTTTCCCCTTAACTAGCGGGAGCAATGAGCAGTTCTTC | CASSFPLTSGSNEQFF
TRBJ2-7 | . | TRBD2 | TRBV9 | TGTGCCAGCAGCGTAGCATGGGGAGGGGAATCCTACGAGCAGTACTTC | CASSVAWGGESYEQYF
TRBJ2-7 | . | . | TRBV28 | TGTGCCAGCAGTTTCACAGGGACTCACTACGAGCAGTACTTC | CASSFTGTHYEQYF
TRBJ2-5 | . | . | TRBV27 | TGTGCCAGCAGTACAGTGGCGGGATGGGGAGAGACCCAGTACTTC | CASSTVAGWGETQYF
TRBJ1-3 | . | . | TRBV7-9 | TGTGCCAGCAGCTTAGGGATTCGTCAGGTGGGCTCTGGAAACACCATATATTTT | CASSLGIRQVGSGNTIYF
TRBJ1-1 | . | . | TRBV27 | TGTGCCAGCAGTTTGAGTCAAGGGTGGAACACTGAAGCTTTCTTT | CASSLSQGWNTEAFF
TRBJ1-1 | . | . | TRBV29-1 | TGCAGCGTTGTAACGGGGGTAGGCACTGAAGCTTTCTTT | CSVVTGVGTEAFF
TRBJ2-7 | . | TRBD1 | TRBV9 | TGTGCCAGCAGCCCCCGGGACAGGGGGGACTACGAGCAGTACTTC | CASSPRDRGDYEQYF
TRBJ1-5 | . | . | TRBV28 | TGTGCCAGCAGAAGACTGGGGGGCAATCAGCCCCAGCATTTT | CASRRLGGNQPQHF